These T cell receptor beta chains were read from a single sample in a study of cytomegalovirus exposure and HLA in healthy donors. Libraries were prepared by immunoSEQ multiplex PCR; TCRdb keeps only in-frame clonotypes and omits some of them. The table records roughly 220,000 clones, almost 70% of them present only once. Sequenced material: PBMCs. These receptors all stem from a middle-aged man in good health and CMV-seropositive. Both conserved end residues are part of each CDR3. The order of the fields is D gene, CDR3 length, V gene, J gene, CDR3 protein. The D gene is left open where the match is weak.

>TRBD2|13|TRBV5-1|TRBJ2-7
CASSAAGRDEQYF
>-|17|TRBV14|TRBJ2-5
CASSQDGVTSYQETQYF
>-|17|TRBV16|TRBJ1-1
CASSQSPLGIRNTEAFF
>TRBD1|15|TRBV6-5|TRBJ1-1
CASSYSTGGVTEAFF
>TRBD1|17|TRBV18|TRBJ1-1
CATSPRGTGDMNTEAFF
>-|13|TRBV6-1|TRBJ1-2
CASSEGGDYGYTF
>-|13|TRBV6-5|TRBJ1-5
CASSYSVNQPQHF
>-|13|TRBV19|TRBJ1-2
CASSIERSYGYTF
>-|14|TRBV6-1|TRBJ1-1
CASSSRPVNTEAFF
>TRBD1|17|TRBV13|TRBJ1-2
CASSLERGTGGLEGYTF
>-|14|TRBV6-1|TRBJ1-1
CASSAGNRDTEAFF
>TRBD1|16|TRBV9|TRBJ2-1
CASSVARDRGHNEQFF
>-|11|TRBV27|TRBJ2-7
CASRGSYEQYF
>-|13|TRBV5-1|TRBJ1-5
CASSLIPDQPQHF
>TRBD1|12|TRBV11-1|TRBJ1-1
CASTGTDYKAFF
>TRBD2|15|TRBV19|TRBJ2-1
CASSMLAGRPNEQFF
>TRBD2|15|TRBV7-2|TRBJ2-2
CASSLSTSDTGELFF
>TRBD1|13|TRBV7-8|TRBJ1-5
CASSLGQGQPQHF
>-|14|TRBV27|TRBJ2-7
CASSSRVSSYEQYF
>-|15|TRBV7-9|TRBJ1-5
CASSSTGSGHQPQHF
>TRBD1|15|TRBV7-9|TRBJ1-1
CASSPWDRGETEAFF
>-|13|TRBV28|-
CATMRQGSYEQYF
>-|16|TRBV28|TRBJ1-3
CASSLTGSPLGNTIYF
>-|15|TRBV29-1|TRBJ2-7
CSVAIDRTPSYEQYF
>-|19|TRBV14|TRBJ1-2
CASSQDRRVGNNANYGYTF
>TRBD1|15|TRBV7-8|TRBJ2-1
CASSFGTGPGNEQFF
>-|16|TRBV28|TRBJ1-6
CASSFAASSYNSPLHF
>-|14|TRBV10-2|TRBJ2-1
CASTFDRPYNEQFF
>TRBD1|15|TRBV6-1|TRBJ2-5
CASSEEDRGRETQYF
>-|11|TRBV7-9|-
CASSQAYEQYF
>-|14|TRBV18|TRBJ2-5
CASSPPGVEETQYF
>-|14|TRBV6-5|TRBJ2-1
CASSYNPGVNEQFF
>TRBD2|16|TRBV28|TRBJ2-1
CASSLEVTSGGHEQFF
>TRBD2|16|TRBV5-4|TRBJ2-7
CASSSRRTSGAVEQYF
>-|12|TRBV6-5|TRBJ1-1
CASNEGNTEAFF
>TRBD1|16|TRBV5-6|TRBJ2-5
CASSEGQGSNQETQYF
>TRBD2|15|TRBV7-8|TRBJ2-3
CASSLALGGVDTQYF
>-|13|TRBV11-2|TRBJ2-7
CASSLDPTYEQYF
>TRBD1|15|TRBV5-4|TRBJ1-2
CASSLINQGAGGYTF
>-|18|TRBV19|TRBJ1-1
CASTPYLRGSSSNTEAFF
>-|15|TRBV15|TRBJ2-1
CATTTVMGGQEKQFF
>-|15|TRBV2|TRBJ1-5
CASTLPGTGNQPQHF
>TRBD1|14|TRBV25-1|TRBJ2-2
CASRATGGHGELFF
>-|12|TRBV7-9|TRBJ2-2
CASSLSAGELFF
>-|15|TRBV19|TRBJ1-4
CASSMGWGREEKLFF
>-|12|TRBV7-9|TRBJ1-5
CASSRDNQPQHF
>TRBD1|17|TRBV5-1|TRBJ1-5
CASSLAVMDRGNQPQHF
>-|14|TRBV28|TRBJ2-7
CASSEGVTAYEQYF
>-|13|TRBV15|TRBJ2-3
CATSSVATDTQYF
>-|14|TRBV5-1|TRBJ1-2
CASSLWRQGLGYTF
>-|13|TRBV5-4|TRBJ2-3
CASSNSLTDTQYF